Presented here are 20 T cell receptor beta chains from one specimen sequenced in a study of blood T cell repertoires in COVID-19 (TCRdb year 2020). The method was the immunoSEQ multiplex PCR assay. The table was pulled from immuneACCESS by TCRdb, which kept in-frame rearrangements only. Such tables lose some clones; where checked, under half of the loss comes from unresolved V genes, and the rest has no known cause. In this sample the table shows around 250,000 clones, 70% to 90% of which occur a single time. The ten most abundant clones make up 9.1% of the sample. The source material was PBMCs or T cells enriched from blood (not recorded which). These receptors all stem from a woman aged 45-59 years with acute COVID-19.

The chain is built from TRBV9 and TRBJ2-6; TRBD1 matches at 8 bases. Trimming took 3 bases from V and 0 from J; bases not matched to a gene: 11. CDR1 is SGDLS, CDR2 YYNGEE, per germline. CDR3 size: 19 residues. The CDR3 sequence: CASSAFPGTGSSGANVLTF. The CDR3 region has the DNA TGTGCCAGCAGCGCTTTTCCCGGGACAGGATCCTCTGGGGCCAACGTCCTGACTTTC.

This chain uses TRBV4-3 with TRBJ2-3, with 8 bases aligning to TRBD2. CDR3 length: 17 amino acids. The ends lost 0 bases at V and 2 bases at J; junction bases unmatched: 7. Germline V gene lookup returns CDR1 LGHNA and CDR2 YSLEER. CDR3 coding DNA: TGCGCCAGCAGCCAAGAAGCAGCGGGGGACCCCACAGATACGCAGTATTTT. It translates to CASSQEAAGDPTDTQYF.

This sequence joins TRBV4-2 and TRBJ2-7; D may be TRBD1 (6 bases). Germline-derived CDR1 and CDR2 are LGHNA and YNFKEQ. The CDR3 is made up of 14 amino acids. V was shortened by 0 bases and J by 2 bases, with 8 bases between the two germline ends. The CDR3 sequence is CASSQDTGPYEQYF. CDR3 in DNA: TGTGCCAGCAGCCAAGATACAGGGCCCTACGAGCAGTACTTC.

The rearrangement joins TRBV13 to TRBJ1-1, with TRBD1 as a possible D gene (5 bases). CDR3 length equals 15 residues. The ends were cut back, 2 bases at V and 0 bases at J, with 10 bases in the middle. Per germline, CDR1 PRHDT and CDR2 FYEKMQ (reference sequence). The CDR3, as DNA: TGTGCCAGCAGCTTACGACAGAGAATGAACACTGAAGCTTTCTTT. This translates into CASSLRQRMNTEAFF.

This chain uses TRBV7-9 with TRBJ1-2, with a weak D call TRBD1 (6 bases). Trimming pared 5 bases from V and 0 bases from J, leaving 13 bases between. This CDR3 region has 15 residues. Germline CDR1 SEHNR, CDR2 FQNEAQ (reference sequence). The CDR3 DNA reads TGTGCCAGCAGCCTGGGACAAGCGCCTAACTATGGCTACACCTTC. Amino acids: CASSLGQAPNYGYTF.

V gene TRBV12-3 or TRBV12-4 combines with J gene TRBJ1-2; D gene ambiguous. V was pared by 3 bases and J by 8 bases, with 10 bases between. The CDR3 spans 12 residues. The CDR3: CASSFDGGGYTF. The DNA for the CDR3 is TGTGCCAGCAGTTTCGATGGAGGAGGCTACACCTTC.

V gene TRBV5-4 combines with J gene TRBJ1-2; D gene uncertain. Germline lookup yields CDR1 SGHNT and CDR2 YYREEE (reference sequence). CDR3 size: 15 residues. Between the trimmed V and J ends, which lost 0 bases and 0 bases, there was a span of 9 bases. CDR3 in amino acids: CASSLDGETNYGYTF. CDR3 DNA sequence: TGTGCCAGCAGCTTGGATGGGGAGACTAACTATGGCTACACCTTC.

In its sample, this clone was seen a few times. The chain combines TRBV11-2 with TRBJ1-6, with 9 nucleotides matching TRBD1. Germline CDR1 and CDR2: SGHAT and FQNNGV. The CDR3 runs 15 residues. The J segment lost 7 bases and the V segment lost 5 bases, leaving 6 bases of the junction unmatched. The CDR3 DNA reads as TGTGCCAGCAGCCCTCGGACAGGGGCGAATTCACCCCTCCACTTT. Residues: CASSPRTGANSPLHF. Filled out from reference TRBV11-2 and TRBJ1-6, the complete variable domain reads EAGVAQSPRYKIIEKRQSVAFWCNPISGHATLYWYQQILGQGPKLLIQFQNNGVVDDSQLPKDRFSAERLKGVDSTLKIQPAKLEDSAVYLCASSPRTGANSPLHFGNGTRLTVT.

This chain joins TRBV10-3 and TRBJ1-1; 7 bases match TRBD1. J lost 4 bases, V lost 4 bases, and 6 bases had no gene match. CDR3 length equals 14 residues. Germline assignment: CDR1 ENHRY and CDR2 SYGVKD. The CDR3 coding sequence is TGTGCCATCAGTGGGAGACAGGGCAGCACTGAAGCTTTCTTT. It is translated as CAISGRQGSTEAFF.

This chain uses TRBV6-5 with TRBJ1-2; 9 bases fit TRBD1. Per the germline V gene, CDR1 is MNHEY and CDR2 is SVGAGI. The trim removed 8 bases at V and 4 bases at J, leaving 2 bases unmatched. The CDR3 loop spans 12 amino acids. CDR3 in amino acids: CASGQGSYGYTF. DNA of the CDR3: TGTGCCAGCGGACAGGGGAGCTATGGCTACACCTTC.

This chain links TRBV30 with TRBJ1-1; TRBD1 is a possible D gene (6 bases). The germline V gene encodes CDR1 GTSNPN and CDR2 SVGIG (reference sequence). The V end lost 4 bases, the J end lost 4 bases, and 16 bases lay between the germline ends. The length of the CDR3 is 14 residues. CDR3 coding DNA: TGTGCCTGGACCTGGGGGCGAGGTATCACTGAAGCTTTCTTT. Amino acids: CAWTWGRGITEAFF.

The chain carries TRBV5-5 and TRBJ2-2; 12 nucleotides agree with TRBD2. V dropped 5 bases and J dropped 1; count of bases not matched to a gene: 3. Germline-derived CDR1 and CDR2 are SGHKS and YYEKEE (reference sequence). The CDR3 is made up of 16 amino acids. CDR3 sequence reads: CASSQLAGGNTGELFF. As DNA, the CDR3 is TGTGCCAGCAGTCAACTAGCGGGGGGGAACACCGGGGAGCTGTTTTTT.

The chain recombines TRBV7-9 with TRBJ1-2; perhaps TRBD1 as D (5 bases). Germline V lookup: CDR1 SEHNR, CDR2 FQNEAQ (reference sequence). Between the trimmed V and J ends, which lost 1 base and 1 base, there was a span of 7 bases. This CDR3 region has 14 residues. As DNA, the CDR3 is TGTGCCAGCAGCTTAGATGACAGTAACTATGGCTACACCTTC. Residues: CASSLDDSNYGYTF.

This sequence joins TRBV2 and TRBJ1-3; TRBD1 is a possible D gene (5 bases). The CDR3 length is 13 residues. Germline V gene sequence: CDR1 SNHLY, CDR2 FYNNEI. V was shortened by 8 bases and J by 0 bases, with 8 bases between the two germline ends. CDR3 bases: TGTGCCAGCGGAAGGGGCTCTGGAAACACCATATATTTT. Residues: CASGRGSGNTIYF.

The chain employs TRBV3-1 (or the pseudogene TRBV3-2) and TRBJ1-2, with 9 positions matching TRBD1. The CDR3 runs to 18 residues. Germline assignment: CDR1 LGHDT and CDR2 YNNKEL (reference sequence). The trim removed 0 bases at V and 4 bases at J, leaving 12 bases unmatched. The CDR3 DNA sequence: TGTGCCAGCAGCCAAGAAAGATCAGGGACAGGGAGGAGCTATGGCTACACCTTC. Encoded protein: CASSQERSGTGRSYGYTF.

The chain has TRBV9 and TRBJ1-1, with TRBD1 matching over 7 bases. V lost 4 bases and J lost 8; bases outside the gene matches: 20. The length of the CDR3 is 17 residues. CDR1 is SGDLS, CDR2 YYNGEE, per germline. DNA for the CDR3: TGTGCCAGCAGCCTCCGCGACAGGGATGCCGATTTGGGGGAAGCTTTCTTT. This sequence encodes CASSLRDRDADLGEAFF.

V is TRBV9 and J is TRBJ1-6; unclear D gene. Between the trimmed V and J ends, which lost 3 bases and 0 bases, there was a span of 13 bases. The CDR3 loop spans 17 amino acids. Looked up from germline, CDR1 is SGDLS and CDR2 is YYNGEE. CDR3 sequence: CASSARGESSYNSPLHF. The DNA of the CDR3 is TGTGCCAGCAGCGCCCGAGGAGAAAGCTCCTATAATTCACCCCTCCACTTT.

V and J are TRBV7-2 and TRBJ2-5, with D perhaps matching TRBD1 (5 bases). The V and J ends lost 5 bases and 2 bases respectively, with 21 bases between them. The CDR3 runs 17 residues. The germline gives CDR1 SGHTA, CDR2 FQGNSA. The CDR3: CASSLNPTGVLQETQYF. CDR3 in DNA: TGTGCCAGCAGCCTAAACCCCACAGGCGTGCTTCAAGAGACCCAGTACTTC.

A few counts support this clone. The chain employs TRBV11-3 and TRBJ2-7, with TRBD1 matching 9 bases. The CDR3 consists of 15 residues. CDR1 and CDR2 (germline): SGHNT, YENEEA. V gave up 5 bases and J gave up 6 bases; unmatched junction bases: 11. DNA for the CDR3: TGTGCCAGCAGCCCTGGGACAGGGCTCTCGGGCGAGCAGTACTTC. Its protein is CASSPGTGLSGEQYF.

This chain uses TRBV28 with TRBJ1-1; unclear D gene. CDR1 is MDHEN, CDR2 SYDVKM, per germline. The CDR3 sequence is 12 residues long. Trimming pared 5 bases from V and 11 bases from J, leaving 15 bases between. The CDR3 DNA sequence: TGTGCCAGCAGTCCCGAAGGAGGGAGGGCTTTCTTT. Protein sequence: CASSPEGGRAFF.